These 4 T cell receptor beta chains were sequenced from one sample in a study of T cell changes during pregnancy in multiple sclerosis (dated by TCRdb to between 2019 and 2020). Library prep was done by the immunoSEQ multiplex PCR assay. TCRdb re-hosts the immuneACCESS table, in-frame sequences only. Its copies lack some clones; in the studies checked, an unresolved V gene accounts for under half of them, and the cause for the rest is not known. Across this sample there are around 57,000 clones, with roughly nine tenths seen only once. Of the sample, 1% to 1.5% falls within the top ten clones. Source: peripheral blood, taken after pregnancy. The receptor source for this set is a female donor in good health, enrolled as a control in a pregnancy study.

The chain combines TRBV7-9 with TRBJ2-7; a possible D gene is TRBD1 (5 bases). Germline V gives CDR1 SEHNR, CDR2 FQNEAQ (reference sequence). This CDR3 comprises 11 residues. Trimming left V 6 bases short and J 2 bases short, with 5 bases between. The CDR3 DNA follows: TGTGCCAGCAGACAGGCCTACGAGCAGTACTTC. Amino acids: CASRQAYEQYF.

V usage is TRBV4-3 and J usage is TRBJ2-3; D is unclear. Between the trimmed V and J ends, which lost 3 bases and 0 bases, there was a span of 10 bases. The CDR3 has 15 amino acids. The V gene's germline CDR1 is LGHNA and CDR2 YSLEER. CDR3 protein: CASSQATVSTDTQYF. The CDR3 region has the DNA TGCGCCAGCAGCCAGGCTACAGTGAGCACAGATACGCAGTATTTT.

This chain connects TRBV7-9 to TRBJ1-4; 7 nucleotides line up with TRBD1. Trimming took 3 bases from V and 5 from J; bases not matched to a gene: 6. The CDR3 loop spans 15 amino acids. Looked up from germline, CDR1 is SEHNR and CDR2 is FQNEAQ (reference sequence). For the CDR3, the DNA is TGTGCCAGCAGCTTGACAGGGAATACAAATGAAAAACTGTTTTTT. It encodes CASSLTGNTNEKLFF.

The chain joins TRBV6-4 to TRBJ2-5, with a tentative D call TRBD1 (6 bases). V was pared by 2 bases and J by 5 bases, with 12 bases between. The CDR3 is 14 residues long. Per germline, CDR1 MRHNA and CDR2 SNTAGT. For the CDR3, the DNA is TGTGCCAGCAGTGACCGCCCAGGGGAGGAGACCCAGTACTTC. It codes for CASSDRPGEETQYF.